This T cell receptor beta chain was retrieved from a study of spatial heterogeneity in lung cancer. Study-wide context: The donors were 72 patients with non-small cell lung cancer that was early-stage and untreated. At a median of roughly 26 months after resection, follow-up PBMC samples were sequenced when available. The count of detected beta-chain sequences consistently exceeded that of alpha-chain sequences.

Trimming left V 3 bases short and J 8 bases short, with 10 bases between. Germline V gives CDR1 MDHEN, CDR2 SYDVKM. The CDR3 is 12 amino acids. TCRdb reprocessed the 5' RACE reads with MiXCR, giving one entry per CDR3 protein. This sample has about 16,000 distinct CDR3 sequences, with 6.3% found just once. Time point described: blood at routine non-recurrence follow-up after resection. No cell sorting; template was whole RNA from tumor, lung tissue or PBMC. This specimen consisted of PBMCs, obtained at follow-up. The TCR was taken from a male donor with early-stage non-small cell lung cancer. The chain couples TRBV28 to TRBJ1-1; D might be TRBD1 (5 bases). CDR3 coding DNA: TGTGCCAGCAGTTTGGTGGGGCGAGAAGCTTTCTTT. Translation gives CASSLVGREAFF.